Below are 28 T cell receptor beta chains sequenced from a single sample in a study of CXCR3-negative and CXCR3-positive naive CD8 T cells. These receptors have no known antigen. UMI-labeled TRB cDNA libraries were prepared by 5' RACE. TCRdb re-called the 5' RACE reads, yielding one record per CDR3 amino acid sequence without DNA. The ten most abundant clones cover roughly 0.99% of a sample with about 98,000 distinct CDR3 sequences. Findings of the study overall: When CXCR3-positive naive cells were set against CXCR3-negative naive cells, the former had more hydrophobic TRB CDR3s.

The sequencing sample was made of naive CXCR3+ CD8+ T cells from blood. Subset here: CD45RO-CCR7+CD27+CD95- naive CD8+ T cells expressing CXCR3 (TNR3+). The origin of the receptors is a human donor in good health. Some clones in this sample may be carry-over from other donors' samples.

The chain recombines TRBV29-1 with TRBJ1-2; the TCRdb call, TRBD1, lacks DNA for checking. This CDR3 region has 12 residues. Germline V lookup: CDR1 SQVTM, CDR2 ANQGSEA. Here the CDR3 reads CSAGPDLGGYTF.

This chain connects TRBV5-1 to TRBJ2-1; the D call of TRBD1 rests on TCRdb alone, since no DNA is present to check it. Germline V gene data show CDR1 as SGHRS and CDR2 as YFSETQ. The CDR3 totals 16 residues. CDR3 sequence: CASSLEGTGIYNEQFF.

The CDR3 sequence is CASDPGTATYEQYF. This chain uses TRBV12-5 with TRBJ2-7; the TCRdb D gene call, TRBD1, has no DNA to confirm it. Germline values: CDR1 LGHNT, CDR2 FRNRAP. CDR3 length: 14 residues. The full variable domain, with the rest looked up from reference TRBV12-5 and TRBJ2-7, is DARVTQTPRHKVTEMGQEVTMRCQPILGHNTVFWYRQTMMQGLELLAYFRNRAPLDDSGMPKDRFSAEMPDATLATLKIQPSEPRDSAVYFCASDPGTATYEQYFGPGTRLTVT.

The CDR3 sequence is CASSFPSGAGTGELFF. This chain uses TRBV5-5 with TRBJ2-2; the D gene TCRdb calls, TRBD1, cannot be checked with no DNA. The CDR3 has 16 residues. Germline assignment: CDR1 SGHKS and CDR2 YYEKEE (reference sequence).

The chain has TRBV6-6 and TRBJ2-5; the D call from TCRdb, TRBD1, cannot be confirmed without DNA. Germline-derived CDR1 and CDR2 are MNHNY and SVGAGI (reference sequence). The CDR3 runs 15 residues. CDR3: CASSLLGQGAETQYF.

The rearrangement links TRBV4-3 to TRBJ2-7; TCRdb gives TRBD2 as the D gene, but with no DNA this cannot be confirmed. The CDR3 extends over 13 amino acids. Germline V CDR1 and CDR2: LGHNA, YSLEER. CDR3: CASSQVTSPEQYF.

The genes are TRBV14 and TRBJ2-4; TCRdb's D call, TRBD1, is unchecked because there is no DNA. Germline CDR1 and CDR2: SGHDN and FVKESK. This CDR3 has 17 residues. Here the CDR3 reads CASSPPSGQGLKNIQYF.

The chain has TRBV5-1 and TRBJ1-2; the TCRdb D gene call, TRBD1, has no DNA to confirm it. The germline V gene encodes CDR1 SGHRS and CDR2 YFSETQ. The CDR3 extends over 16 amino acids. The CDR3 loop reads CASSFIQQGNDYGYTF.

The rearrangement uses TRBV7-2 and TRBJ1-6; TCRdb picks TRBD1, but there is no DNA to check that call. The CDR3 consists of 18 residues. Germline CDR1 and CDR2: SGHTA and FQGNSA. The CDR3: CASSLGSLALGVNSPLHF.

V and J are TRBV7-9 and TRBJ2-7. Germline V gene sequence: CDR1 SEHNR, CDR2 FQNEAQ (reference sequence). The CDR3 spans 12 residues. The CDR3 here is CASSWIPGEQYF.

The rearrangement joins TRBV7-3 to TRBJ2-2; TCRdb designates TRBD2, a call that cannot be tested without DNA. The V gene's germline CDR1 is SGHTA and CDR2 FQGTGA. This CDR3 is built from 16 residues. The CDR3 is CASSQGLAANTGELFF. Full variable domain (remainder filled in from reference TRBV7-3 and TRBJ2-2): GAGVSQTPSNKVTEKGKYVELRCDPISGHTALYWYRQSLGQGPEFLIYFQGTGAADDSGLPNDRFFAVRPEGSVSTLKIQRTERGDSAVYLCASSQGLAANTGELFFGEGSRLTVL.

This chain links TRBV15 with TRBJ2-7. CDR1 and CDR2 from the germline V gene are LNHNV and YYDKDF (reference sequence). This CDR3 comprises 15 residues. This CDR3 is CATKPAPNIGYEQYF.

CDR3: CASSLVPRGLETQYF. The rearrangement joins TRBV7-3 to TRBJ2-5; TCRdb outputs TRBD1, but without DNA this stays unchecked. CDR1 and CDR2 (germline): SGHTA, FQGTGA. This CDR3 contains 15 residues.

The genes are TRBV27 and TRBJ2-7. The CDR3 length is 11 residues. In germline, CDR1 is MNHEY, CDR2 SMNVEV (reference sequence). CDR3 loop: CASSLYNEQYF.

This sequence joins TRBV19 and TRBJ2-1. Germline loops: CDR1 LNHDA, CDR2 SQIVND (reference sequence). The CDR3 covers 14 residues. Here the CDR3 reads CASSIGEIYNEQFF.

The CDR3 sequence is CSIEDSPMGGYTF. V usage is TRBV29-1 and J usage is TRBJ1-2. Germline loops: CDR1 SQVTM, CDR2 ANQGSEA. This CDR3 has 13 residues.

V is TRBV4-1 and J is TRBJ2-7; TCRdb lists TRBD2, though no DNA is available to test this call. The CDR3 totals 15 residues. Germline CDR1 MGHRA, CDR2 YSYEKL. CDR3 in amino acids: CASSPAGTLTYEQYF.

The chain has TRBV5-5 and TRBJ2-3; TCRdb calls TRBD2, which cannot be checked without DNA. Germline CDR1 and CDR2: SGHKS and YYEKEE (reference sequence). This CDR3 is 15 amino acids long. CDR3 sequence: CASSGEGFGTDTQYF.

V and J are TRBV28 and TRBJ2-7; no DNA is available, so the TRBD2 call from TCRdb remains unchecked. Germline loops: CDR1 MDHEN, CDR2 SYDVKM. CDR3 length: 16 amino acids. CDR3 region: CASSRGLAGDWNEQYF.

The chain links TRBV12-3 or TRBV12-4 to TRBJ2-1; TCRdb calls TRBD1, which cannot be checked without DNA. This CDR3 has 21 residues. CDR3 region: CASSFWIPGGLAIGSYNEQFF.

The chain couples TRBV29-1 to TRBJ2-2; TCRdb names TRBD2, which stays unverified in the absence of DNA. This CDR3 has 16 amino acids. Germline CDR1 reads SQVTM; CDR2 reads ANQGSEA. The CDR3 region is CSGTGLAGEGTGELFF.

The chain recombines TRBV29-1 with TRBJ1-1; TCRdb designates TRBD1, a call that cannot be tested without DNA. The germline V gene encodes CDR1 SQVTM and CDR2 ANQGSEA. The CDR3 loop spans 14 amino acids. This CDR3 reads CSAETGGGNTEAFF. Full variable domain (rest looked up from reference TRBV29-1 and TRBJ1-1): SAVISQKPSRDICQRGTSLTIQCQVDSQVTMMFWYRQQPGQSLTLIATANQGSEATYESGFVIDKFPISRPNLTFSTLTVSNMSPEDSSIYLCSAETGGGNTEAFFGQGTRLTVV.

This rearrangement joins TRBV7-6 to TRBJ2-7; no DNA is available, so the TRBD2 call from TCRdb remains unchecked. Germline loops: CDR1 SGHVS, CDR2 FNYEAQ. CDR3 length: 17 amino acids. The CDR3 reads CASSLGGGRGVPYEQYF.

The rearrangement links TRBV6-2 or TRBV6-3 to TRBJ1-1; TCRdb's D call of TRBD1 is untestable without DNA. The CDR3 is 15 residues long. In germline, CDR1 is MNHEY, CDR2 SVGEGT. CDR3 residues: CASSPGWGMNTEAFF.

The chain carries TRBV27 and TRBJ2-7. CDR3 size: 13 residues. CDR1 and CDR2 from the germline V gene are MNHEY and SMNVEV (reference sequence). The CDR3: CASSVGRSYEQYF.

V usage is TRBV20-1 and J usage is TRBJ2-1. The CDR3 contains 15 residues. CDR1 and CDR2 from the germline V gene are DFQATT and SNEGSKA (reference sequence). The CDR3 is CSARRSEWAYNEQFF.

The gene calls are TRBV7-9 and TRBJ2-1; with no DNA, the TCRdb D assignment of TRBD1 cannot be verified. The germline gives CDR1 SEHNR, CDR2 FQNEAQ (reference sequence). This CDR3 has 14 amino acids. CDR3 in amino acids: CASGDSRSTGEQFF.

The chain combines TRBV11-3 with TRBJ2-3. Germline V gene data show CDR1 as SGHNT and CDR2 as YENEEA. The CDR3 contains 16 residues. This CDR3 is CASSPMYTGRGDTQYF.